The subject of this entry is one TCR beta chain. As processed by the authors: Estimated nucleated cell counts came from reference gene primer amplification. TCRdb's table, derived via immunoSEQ multiplex PCR, lists solely in-frame clones and lacks some. V and J calls and clone size are as listed in that table; D and trimming were resolved from the DNA. Here the sample spans hundreds of thousands of clones, approximately 83% being singletons. The data are from a study of blood T cell repertoires in COVID-19. Looking at the study overall: Samples taken during acute and convalescent COVID-19 were collected in the United States, Italy and Spain.

Unmatched junction bases numbered 6, after V lost 0 bases and J lost 8 bases. The CDR3 has 15 residues. CDR1 SEHNR and CDR2 FQNEAQ come from the germline V gene (reference sequence). The chain combines TRBV7-9 with TRBJ2-1, with 8 bases identical to TRBD2. The sequenced material came from peripheral blood. This receptor was obtained from a man aged 40-49 years with acute or convalescent COVID-19. CDR3 DNA: TGTGCCAGCAGCTTAGCTCCGGGAGGGGTTTATGAGCAGTTCTTC. This gives the protein CASSLAPGGVYEQFF.